These T cell receptor beta chains were read from a single sample in a study of blood T cell repertoires in COVID-19. TCRdb keeps only in-frame clones here, not all; method: immunoSEQ multiplex PCR. The table shows tens of thousands of clones, with around 90% occurring only once. The sequenced sample consisted of peripheral blood. Receptor source: a man aged 50-60 years with active COVID-19. The conserved cysteine and the conserved F or W are not part of the CDR3 here.

v_call cdr3_aa
TRBV6-5 ASSYDRGMNTEAF
TRBV5-4 ASSLDRVGDTQY
TRBV19 ASSIGYLAVSTDTQY
TRBV19 AVLAGGSVRTGELF
TRBV7-2 ASSLQASSGATDTQY
TRBV6-5 ASTLVGLAQY
TRBV9 ASSVGGGADTGELF
TRBV29-1 SVEEGKWNTEAF
TRBV27 ASSLSGGGLDTQY
TRBV7-9 ASSLGGTRGQPQH
TRBV7-3 ASSPHAATDTQY
TRBV5-1 ASSSRTGNTGELF
TRBV7-2 ASRGGTLNTEAF
TRBV11-3 ASSLDSQETQY
TRBV6-5 ASSYSQGMPQH
TRBV6-5 ATRQVNYGYT
TRBV25-1 ASSEGSGIYGYT
TRBV29-1 SVADGTGGFNTGELF
TRBV19 ASSKGLYSYNEQF
TRBV18 ASSPFSAQGARSGNTIY
TRBV7-9 ASSLAPGTSGGSDEQF
TRBV27 ASSLYSTGGPSNQPQH
TRBV5-5 ASSLESSYNSPLH
TRBV5-1 ASSFGGHGSGNTIY
TRBV10-3 AIPDCWTENQETQY
TRBV10-2 ASSEGAGELF
TRBV15 ATSVRSGTSGRGEQF
TRBV5-1 ASPTRERSTDTQY
TRBV9 ASNRQGGTEAF
TRBV19 ASSNTGTGGLESGYT
TRBV9 ASSGPTSGWEQY
TRBV5-4 ASSSKREGHTDTQY
TRBV18 ASSPSPGQRLSNYGYT
TRBV5-1 ASSLNQGLAGDTQY
TRBV4-1 ASSQSPRTRSGEQF
TRBV2 ASAGPSGSNTGELF
TRBV5-1 ASSLGQQETQY
TRBV5-4 ASSSLAGGPGTGELF
TRBV2 ASSGTGRRNTEAF
TRBV2 ASRGGGNQPQH
TRBV6-2/TRBV6-3 ASSYGSREAF
TRBV2 ASSEMRTAGNTIY
TRBV28 ASGLGASGYT
TRBV19 ASSIIGGSVGYT
TRBV18 ASSPSTGGDGYT
TRBV11-1 ASSLGASEQF
TRBV6-2/TRBV6-3 ASSSKGQGAHSQY
TRBV24-1 ATSGFPRGSYNEQF
TRBV4-1 ASSHPFSGMEKNEQF
TRBV28 ASRTQGSSNQPQH
TRBV7-3 ASSLLANSYNEQF
TRBV18 ASSSGQYSGNTIY
TRBV5-4 ASSLDRVNTEAF
TRBV21-1 ASSKHRWSWEDTPSGNTIY
TRBV2 ASSFDRDHYTGELF
TRBV6-5 ASRPNRAVSGYT
TRBV5-1 ASSRTSGGTDTQY
TRBV11-2 ASSSVKRDRVMI
TRBV30 AWSVRRGPSTDTQY